This paragraph reports one TCR beta chain. TCRdb itself ran the 5' RACE reads through MiXCR, one entry per CDR3 protein. The table shows roughly 1,500,000 distinct CDR3 sequences, with around a third occurring only once. The data belong to a study of identical twins. Per germline, CDR1 MNHNS and CDR2 SASEGT. This CDR3 has 13 amino acids. V lost 6 bases, J lost 3 bases, and 9 bases lay in between. The clonotype was recovered from a newborn girl in good health. The sample comprised cord blood. This chain joins TRBV6-1 and TRBJ1-5; D is undetermined. The DNA for the CDR3 is TGTGCCAGCAGGTCGAAATTCAATCAGCCCCAGCATTTT. It yields the protein CASRSKFNQPQHF.